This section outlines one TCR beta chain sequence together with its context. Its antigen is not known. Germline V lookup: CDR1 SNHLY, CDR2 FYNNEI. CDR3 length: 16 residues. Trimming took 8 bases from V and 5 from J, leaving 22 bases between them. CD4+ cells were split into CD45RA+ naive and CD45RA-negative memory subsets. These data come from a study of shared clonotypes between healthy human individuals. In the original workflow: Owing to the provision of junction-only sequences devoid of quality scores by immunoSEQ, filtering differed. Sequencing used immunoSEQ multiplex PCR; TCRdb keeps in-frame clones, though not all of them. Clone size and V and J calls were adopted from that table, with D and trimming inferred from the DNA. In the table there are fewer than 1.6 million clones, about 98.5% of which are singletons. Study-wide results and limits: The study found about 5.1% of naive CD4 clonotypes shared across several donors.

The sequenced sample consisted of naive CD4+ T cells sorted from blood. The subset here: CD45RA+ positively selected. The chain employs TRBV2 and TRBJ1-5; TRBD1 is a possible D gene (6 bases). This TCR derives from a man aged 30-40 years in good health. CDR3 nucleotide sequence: TGTGCCAGCGCCGCCCAAACCGCAGGGGCTCATCAGCCCCAGCATTTT. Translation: CASAAQTAGAHQPQHF.